This T cell receptor (beta chain) was sequenced in a study of kidney transplant recipient with SARS-CoV-2 infection. TCRdb called the reads again in MiXCR, with one record for every CDR3 protein. The sample consists of some 220,000 distinct CDR3 sequences, around 30% of them appearing once. CDR1 is SGHVS, CDR2 FQNEAQ, per germline. The CDR3 length is 15 residues. On this clonotype itself: Possible read error: a much larger clone is one base away.

Sequences were derived from a blood sample, sampled at baseline and between days 110 and 120 from a kidney transplant recipient. The TCR was taken from a male patient aged 25-45 years who had COVID-19 and was a kidney transplant recipient. The T cells may come from the graft donor. The chain recombines TRBV7-8 with TRBJ1-2; TRBD1 matches 10 bases. The J call is doubtful: the DNA matches TRBJ2-7 better. Here the CDR3 reads CASNLDGDRGHEQYF. Written as DNA, the CDR3 is TGTGCCAGCAACTTAGATGGGGACAGGGGCCACGAGCAGTACTTC.